One sample yielded the 21 T cell receptor beta chains listed below, sequenced in a study of shared clonotypes between healthy human individuals. Assay used: immunoSEQ multiplex PCR; TCRdb lists only in-frame clones, some missing. The repertoire includes about 500,000 clones, approximately 80% of them detected once, and around 12% sits in the top ten. Sequenced sample: PBMCs. These receptors all stem from a woman between 35 and 50 years old in good health. Some clones in this sample may be carry-over from other donors' samples.

There are many counts of this clone. The CDR3: CAWRPNNEQFF. The CDR3 coding sequence is TGTGCCTGGAGGCCTAACAATGAGCAGTTCTTC. This chain links TRBV30 with TRBJ2-1; D not resolved. Germline CDR1 reads GTSNPN; CDR2 reads SVGIG (reference sequence). V was clipped by 3 bases and J by 5 bases, with 5 bases between them. The length of the CDR3 is 11 residues.

V is TRBV2 and J is TRBJ1-2; unclear D gene. This CDR3 has 13 residues. Germline CDR1 and CDR2: SNHLY and FYNNEI. The germline V and J ends were trimmed by 0 bases and 5 bases, with 7 bases remaining between them. CDR3 nucleotide sequence: TGTGCCAGCAGTGAAGCTGGATCTTATGGCTACACCTTC. Translating it yields CASSEAGSYGYTF. Variable domain in full (rest from reference TRBV2 and TRBJ1-2): EPEVTQTPSHQVTQMGQEVILRCVPISNHLYFYWYRQILGQKVEFLVSFYNNEISEKSEIFDDQFSVERPDGSNFTLKIRSTKLEDSAMYFCASSEAGSYGYTFGSGTRLTVV.

This clone was detected ten times or more. The gene calls are TRBV4-3 and TRBJ2-5; D gene uncertain. The ends were cut back, 0 bases at V and 2 bases at J, with 13 bases in the middle. Germline-derived CDR1 and CDR2 are LGHNA and YSLEER. This CDR3 has 16 residues. The CDR3 here is CASSQDHRGRQETQYF. CDR3 sequence (DNA): TGCGCCAGCAGCCAAGATCACCGAGGCAGGCAAGAGACCCAGTACTTC.

The genes are TRBV28 and TRBJ2-5, with 7 bases lining up with TRBD1. This CDR3 contains 13 residues. Germline loops: CDR1 MDHEN, CDR2 SYDVKM. Germline trimming cut 7 bases from V and 3 bases from J; bases unmatched to any gene: 5. The CDR3: CASTGTAEETQYF. The CDR3 DNA follows: TGTGCCAGCACCGGGACAGCCGAAGAGACCCAGTACTTC.

The genes are TRBV30 and TRBJ1-2; D may be TRBD1 (5 bases). V was shortened by 2 bases and J by 3 bases, with 10 bases between the two germline ends. The CDR3 spans 13 residues. From germline, CDR1 is GTSNPN and CDR2 SVGIG (reference sequence). The CDR3 protein is CAWSLGEDYGYTF. The CDR3 nucleotides read TGTGCCTGGAGTCTGGGGGAGGACTATGGCTACACCTTC. The full variable domain, rest sourced from reference TRBV30 and TRBJ1-2, is SQTIHQWPATLVQPVGSPLSLECTVEGTSNPNLYWYRQAAGRGLQLLFYSVGIGQISSEVPQNLSASRPQDRQFILSSKKLLLSDSGFYLCAWSLGEDYGYTFGSGTRLTVV.

The rearrangement uses TRBV28 and TRBJ1-1; D ambiguous. The CDR3 consists of 15 residues. V lost 7 bases, J lost 1 base, and 16 bases lay in between. CDR1 is MDHEN, CDR2 SYDVKM, per germline. CDR3 amino acids: CASMGFGQSNTEAFF. CDR3 coding DNA: TGTGCCAGCATGGGGTTCGGGCAATCGAACACTGAAGCTTTCTTT.

This clone was seen just once. The CDR3 nucleotides are TGCGCCAGCCTACCGGGTAGGATCTCCTACGAGCAGTACTTC. The encoded protein is CASLPGRISYEQYF. This chain joins TRBV5-1 and TRBJ2-7; D remains ambiguous. The CDR3 covers 14 residues. The germline gives CDR1 SGHRS, CDR2 YFSETQ. V lost 7 bases and J 0 bases, leaving 14 bases between the germline ends.

The V call is TRBV5-1, the J call TRBJ2-5; the D call may be TRBD1 or TRBD2 (5 bases each). Judging by the DNA end, TRBJ2-7 fits better; the J call may be wrong. Germline V lookup: CDR1 SGHRS, CDR2 YFSETQ. The CDR3 extends over 15 amino acids. The chain's CDR3 is CASSLNAGSPYEQYF. In DNA, the CDR3 is TGCGCCAGCAGCTTGAATGCAGGGAGTCCCTACGAGCAGTACTTC.

On this clone itself: A read error is the likely source, as a far larger clone sits one nucleotide away. The chain links TRBV30 to TRBJ2-2; tentative D call: TRBD2 (5 bases). CDR1 is GTSNPN, CDR2 SVGIG, per germline (reference sequence). The length of the CDR3 is 14 residues. For the CDR3, the DNA is TGTGCCTGGAGTGTACAACAGAACACCGGGGAGCTGTCTTTT. Translating it yields CAWSVQQNTGELSF.

Points on this clone: A far larger clone is just one base off, so this is likely a read error. This same CDR3 is encoded by further DNA sequences in the sample. The chain has TRBV7-9 and TRBJ1-1; D ambiguous. CDR1 is SEHNR and CDR2 is FQNEAQ in the germline V gene (reference sequence). The length of the CDR3 is 15 residues. V was trimmed by 2 bases and J by 6 bases, leaving 16 bases between them. The CDR3 spells CASSLRRALGAEAFF. CDR3 coding DNA: TGTGCCAGCAGCTTACGGAGGGCCCTGGGAGCTGAAGCTTTCTTT.

The chain joins TRBV5-1 to TRBJ2-1; 9 bases are shared with TRBD2. This CDR3 comprises 18 residues. CDR1 SGHRS and CDR2 YFSETQ come from the germline V gene. V shed 0 bases, J shed 1 base, and the junction held 8 bases outside the gene matches. In DNA, the CDR3 is TGCGCCAGCAGCTTGGAGGTGGGTAGCGGGAGTTCCTACAATGAGCAGTTCTTC. As protein: CASSLEVGSGSSYNEQFF. The whole variable domain, filled in from reference TRBV5-1 and TRBJ2-1, reads KAGVTQTPRYLIKTRGQQVTLSCSPISGHRSVSWYQQTPGQGLQFLFEYFSETQRNKGNFPGRFSGRQFSNSRSEMNVSTLELGDSALYLCASSLEVGSGSSYNEQFFGPGTRLTVL.

This chain connects TRBV9 to TRBJ1-2; TRBD1 matches 7 bases. The V gene end was trimmed by 4 bases and the J gene end by 0 bases; junction bases not matched to a gene: 6. There are 15 residues in the CDR3. Germline lookup yields CDR1 SGDLS and CDR2 YYNGEE. The CDR3 is CASSTRQGTNYGYTF. CDR3 sequence (DNA): TGTGCCAGCAGCACCCGACAGGGAACTAACTATGGCTACACCTTC.

V and J are TRBV25-1 and TRBJ2-5; D may be TRBD2 (5 bases). The ends were cut back, 7 bases at V and 0 bases at J, with 15 bases in the middle. Germline CDR1 MGHDK, CDR2 SYGVNS. This CDR3 comprises 15 residues. The CDR3 sequence is CASIPNWRDQETQYF. For the CDR3, the DNA is TGTGCCAGCATTCCCAATTGGCGGGACCAAGAGACCCAGTACTTC.

The chain joins TRBV11-3 to TRBJ2-1, with 8 nucleotides matching TRBD2. CDR1 SGHNT and CDR2 YENEEA come from the germline V gene. With 5 bases clipped from V and 8 bases from J, the junction kept 8 bases outside the gene matches. CDR3 length equals 14 residues. Here the CDR3 DNA reads TGTGCCAGCAGCCAAAGAGCGGGAGAAGATGAGCAGTTCTTC. It translates to CASSQRAGEDEQFF.

This clone was recorded once. The V gene is TRBV2, the J gene TRBJ2-3, with 13 bases identical to TRBD2. This CDR3 is 15 amino acids long. With 8 bases clipped from V and 6 bases from J, the junction kept 8 bases outside the gene matches. The germline gives CDR1 SNHLY, CDR2 FYNNEI. The CDR3 region is CASSEGLAGVDTQYF. The CDR3 DNA is TGTGCCAGCTCGGAAGGACTAGCGGGAGTGGATACGCAGTATTTT.

The V and J genes are TRBV7-8 and TRBJ1-2, with D uncertain. The V end lost 5 bases, the J end lost 4 bases, and 14 bases lay between the germline ends. The CDR3 runs to 14 residues. Germline CDR1 SGHVS, CDR2 FQNEAQ. The CDR3 sequence is CASSLELVGYGYTF. In DNA, the CDR3 is TGTGCCAGCAGCCTTGAGTTGGTCGGCTATGGCTACACCTTC.

As concerns this clone: One end of the junction does not line up with germline, which may come from a read error. The chain uses TRBV4-1 and TRBJ2-1, with 11 bases identical to TRBD2. The germline V gene encodes CDR1 MGHRA and CDR2 YSYEKL. The CDR3 length is 13 residues. The CDR3 bases are TGCGCCAGCAGCCAAGTAGGGACTAGCGGCGCGATCTTC. Its translation is CASSQVGTSGAIF.

This chain uses TRBV14 with TRBJ2-5; perhaps TRBD1 as D (5 bases). V was clipped by 3 bases and J by 1 base, with 9 bases between them. CDR1 SGHDN and CDR2 FVKESK come from the germline V gene. This CDR3 is 14 amino acids long. The CDR3 bases are TGTGCCAGCAGCCAGGACACAGCCCAAGAGACCCAGTACTTC. Amino acid sequence: CASSQDTAQETQYF.

This clone was found once. The V call is TRBV29-1, the J call TRBJ2-1; perhaps TRBD2 as D (5 bases). CDR3 size: 12 residues. The germline CDR1 and CDR2 sequences are SQVTM and ANQGSEA. V was clipped by 7 bases and J by 7 bases, with 14 bases between them. Here the CDR3 reads CSAYEGGNEQFF. Written as DNA, the CDR3 is TGCAGCGCCTACGAGGGCGGGAATGAGCAGTTCTTC.

The V gene is TRBV2, the J gene TRBJ2-7; the D gene is possibly TRBD2 (6 bases). V shed 7 bases and J shed 3 bases, with 16 bases lying between them. The CDR3 is 14 amino acids. Germline assignment: CDR1 SNHLY and CDR2 FYNNEI. CDR3 amino acids: CASKPTGTHYEQYF. In nucleotides, the CDR3 is TGTGCCAGCAAGCCCACCGGGACTCACTACGAGCAGTACTTC.

A remark on this clone: A far larger clone differs by one base, so this is likely a read error. V usage is TRBV7-2 and J usage is TRBJ2-5; D may correspond to TRBD1 or TRBD2 (6 bases each). The last part of the DNA fits TRBJ2-7 better; the J call may be wrong. The CDR3 has 14 amino acids. Germline lookup yields CDR1 SGHTA and CDR2 FQGNSA. The CDR3 sequence is CASREGRGPYEQYF. For the CDR3, the DNA is TGTGCCAGCAGGGAGGGACGGGGGCCCTACGAGCAGTACTTC.